The clone carrying this T cell receptor beta chain was observed a handful of times. The antigen is undetermined. The data derive from a study of cytomegalovirus exposure and HLA in healthy donors. PCR primers comprised 60 Vbeta and 13 Jbeta primers. Generated by immunoSEQ multiplex PCR, the TCRdb table keeps only in-frame clones and is missing some. The repertoire consists of 150,000 to 200,000 clones, with around two thirds occurring once and the leading ten covering 2.5% to 3.5%. Findings of the study overall: Sequencing likely produced, as an artifact, a cluster of highly shared sequence variants. DRB1 had the most TCR associations and HLA-C the fewest, a later analysis found, with rates varying by HLA locus.

The V gene end was trimmed by 4 bases and the J gene end by 5 bases; junction bases not matched to a gene: 12. Germline V CDR1 and CDR2: SGHVS, FQNEAQ. The CDR3 sequence is 17 residues long. This clonotype originated in a man aged 35 to 55 in good health and CMV-seronegative. V and J are TRBV7-8 and TRBJ1-5; 9 nucleotides align to TRBD1. Sequenced input: PBMCs. Written as DNA, the CDR3 is TGTGCCAGCAGCTCTCTCTCCGGGACAGGGCTTGATCAGCCCCAGCATTTT. Translating it yields CASSSLSGTGLDQPQHF.